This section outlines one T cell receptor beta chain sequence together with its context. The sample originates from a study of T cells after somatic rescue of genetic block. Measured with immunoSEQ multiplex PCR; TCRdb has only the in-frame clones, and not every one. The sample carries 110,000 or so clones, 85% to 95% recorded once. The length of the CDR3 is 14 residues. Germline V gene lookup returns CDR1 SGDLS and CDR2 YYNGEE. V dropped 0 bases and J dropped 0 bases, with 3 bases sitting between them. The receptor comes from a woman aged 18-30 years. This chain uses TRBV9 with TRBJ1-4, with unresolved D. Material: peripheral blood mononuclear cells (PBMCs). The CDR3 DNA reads TGTGCCAGCAGCGTAGATGCAACTAATGAAAAACTGTTTTTT. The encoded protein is CASSVDATNEKLFF.